A single sample gave rise to the 21 T cell receptor beta chains below, sequenced in a study of OX40 agonist ivuxolimab in advanced cancers. Sequenced by immunoSEQ multiplex PCR; TCRdb stores in-frame clones only, minus some. This sample has 92,000 or so clones, with approximately 80% found just once. The sample in question was CD4+ or CD8+ T cells sorted from blood, obtained in a trial of the OX40 agonist ivuxolimab. The receptor source for this set is an adult with an advanced solid tumor such as melanoma, head and neck, liver or kidney cancer.

The chain couples TRBV27 to TRBJ2-7; no reliable D call. The CDR3 spans 14 residues. The V gene lost 2 bases and the J gene lost 0 bases, with 8 bases spanning the gap. Germline CDR1 is MNHEY and CDR2 is SMNVEV (reference sequence). The CDR3 region is CASSLMTASYEQYF. The DNA for the CDR3 is TGTGCCAGCAGTTTAATGACGGCCTCCTACGAGCAGTACTTC.

The chain links TRBV18 to TRBJ2-7; TRBD1 is a possible D gene (6 bases). Deletions cut 3 bases from V and 5 bases from J, with 8 bases between. Germline loops: CDR1 KGHSH, CDR2 LQKENI. The CDR3 is 12 residues long. This CDR3 is CASSPTGDEQYF. CDR3 DNA sequence: TGTGCCAGCTCACCGACAGGTGACGAGCAGTACTTC.

The chain employs TRBV5-4 and TRBJ1-4; no clear D. The CDR3 is 14 amino acids. V was cut by 4 bases and J by 0 bases, with 7 bases left in between. Looked up from germline, CDR1 is SGHNT and CDR2 is YYREEE (reference sequence). This CDR3 reads CASSHRATNEKLFF. The CDR3 DNA follows: TGTGCCAGCAGCCACAGAGCAACTAATGAAAAACTGTTTTTT. Looking up the rest from reference TRBV5-4 and TRBJ1-4 gives the full variable domain: ETGVTQSPTHLIKTRGQQVTLRCSSQSGHNTVSWYQQALGQGPQFIFQYYREEENGRGNFPPRFSGLQFPNYSSELNVNALELDDSALYLCASSHRATNEKLFFGSGTQLSVL.

Only one count was recorded for this clone. The rearrangement joins TRBV5-1 to TRBJ1-6; the D gene is possibly TRBD1 (5 bases). V was pared by 4 bases and J by 13 bases, with 18 bases between. The CDR3 sequence is 14 residues long. Germline V gene sequence: CDR1 SGHRS, CDR2 YFSETQ. In nucleotides, the CDR3 is TGCGCCAGCAGCCTTACAGGAGGTGAAGGCCCCCTCCACTTT. It translates to CASSLTGGEGPLHF.

J is TRBJ1-2 and V is TRBV29-1, with 7 bases identical to TRBD1. Per germline, CDR1 SQVTM and CDR2 ANQGSEA. The ends lost 4 bases at V and 8 bases at J; junction bases unmatched: 4. There are 11 residues in the CDR3. As DNA, the CDR3 is TGCAGCGTTGCAACAGGGGCCGGCTACACCTTC. It specifies CSVATGAGYTF.

The rearrangement uses TRBV27 and TRBJ1-2; D call uncertain. CDR3 size: 13 residues. The V gene's germline CDR1 is MNHEY and CDR2 SMNVEV (reference sequence). V was shortened by 3 bases and J by 1 base, with 6 bases between the two germline ends. CDR3 nucleotide sequence: TGTGCCAGCAGTTTGGGCCTTAACTATGGCTACACCTTC. Translated: CASSLGLNYGYTF.

The chain uses TRBV4-2 and TRBJ2-1, with TRBD2 identical over 9 bases. The CDR3 totals 18 residues. The V and J ends lost 3 bases and 6 bases, in that order; junction bases with no gene match: 15. The germline CDR1 and CDR2 sequences are LGHNA and YNFKEQ. For the CDR3, the DNA is TGTGCCAGCAGCCAGACCCTAGGAGTGCTAGCGGGGATCAATGAGCAGTTCTTC. Its translation: CASSQTLGVLAGINEQFF.

J is TRBJ2-5 and V is TRBV27; D might be TRBD1 (6 bases). CDR1 is MNHEY, CDR2 SMNVEV, per germline (reference sequence). Trimming removed 3 bases at V and 5 bases at J, with 10 bases between. The CDR3 has 13 amino acids. In DNA, the CDR3 is TGTGCCAGCAGTTTGGGGGCGTGGGAGACCCAGTACTTC. It is translated as CASSLGAWETQYF.

The chain recombines TRBV5-1 with TRBJ1-6; D possibly corresponds to TRBD1 (5 bases). Germline CDR1 SGHRS, CDR2 YFSETQ. The CDR3 loop spans 15 amino acids. V lost 0 bases to trimming and J lost 8 bases, with 12 bases between them. CDR3 in DNA: TGCGCCAGCAGCTTGGGGGGGTCCCCGCATTCACCCCTCCACTTT. It is translated as CASSLGGSPHSPLHF.

The chain carries TRBV2 and TRBJ1-4; 8 bases align to TRBD1. The CDR3 is 15 residues long. Looked up from germline, CDR1 is SNHLY and CDR2 is FYNNEI. Trimming at V came to 7 bases and at J to 3 bases, leaving 7 bases not matched to a gene. CDR3 nucleotide sequence: TGTGCCAGCACAAGACAGGGGAGGGCTAATGAAAAACTGTTTTTT. Protein product: CASTRQGRANEKLFF.

V gene TRBV6-1 combines with J gene TRBJ2-7; D may be TRBD2 (5 bases). The CDR3 has 14 amino acids. Deletions cut 6 bases from V and 0 bases from J, with 12 bases between. Germline V gene data show CDR1 as MNHNS and CDR2 as SASEGT. DNA for the CDR3: TGTGCCAGCAGCCTCGGGGTAAGCTCCTACGAGCAGTACTTC. Its protein is CASSLGVSSYEQYF.

This chain connects TRBV2 to TRBJ1-2; TRBD1 aligns across 8 bases. V lost 6 bases to trimming and J lost 1 base; unmatched junction nucleotides: 4. The CDR3 extends over 14 amino acids. Germline V gene lookup returns CDR1 SNHLY and CDR2 FYNNEI. CDR3 coding DNA: TGTGCCAGCAGCGACAGGGGTGTTAACTATGGCTACACCTTC. This gives the protein CASSDRGVNYGYTF.

The rearrangement joins TRBV2 to TRBJ2-1; maybe TRBD1 (6 bases). Per the germline V gene, CDR1 is SNHLY and CDR2 is FYNNEI. V was trimmed by 6 bases and J by 5 bases, leaving 11 bases between them. The CDR3 covers 13 residues. CDR3 loop: CASSPTGNNEQFF. CDR3 bases: TGTGCCAGCAGCCCCACAGGGAACAATGAGCAGTTCTTC.

CDR3 nucleotides: TGTGCCAGCAGTGAGGGAATGGTGGATAAGTTCTTC. Translating it yields CASSEGMVDKFF. The chain carries TRBV2 and TRBJ2-1, with D unclear. The CDR3 has 12 residues. With 3 bases removed from V and 14 bases from J, the gap between germline ends came to 14 bases. The V gene's germline CDR1 is SNHLY and CDR2 FYNNEI. Combining the CDR3 with reference TRBV2 and TRBJ2-1 gives the whole variable domain EPEVTQTPSHQVTQMGQEVILRCVPISNHLYFYWYRQILGQKVEFLVSFYNNEISEKSEIFDDQFSVERPDGSNFTLKIRSTKLEDSAMYFCASSEGMVDKFFGPGTRLTVL.

This clone was counted a few times. V and J are TRBV6-5 and TRBJ2-2, with D possibly matching TRBD1 (6 bases). CDR1 is MNHEY and CDR2 is SVGAGI in the germline V gene. The V end lost 5 bases, the J end lost 0 bases, and 7 bases lay between the germline ends. The CDR3 has 14 residues. In nucleotides, the CDR3 is TGTGCCAGCAGTCGGACAGCGAACACCGGGGAGCTGTTTTTT. The encoded protein is CASSRTANTGELFF.

This clone was observed a few times. The DNA of the CDR3 is TGCGCCAGCAGGAAGACCCTACGGGATACGCAGTATTTT. As protein: CASRKTLRDTQYF. V gene TRBV10-1 combines with J gene TRBJ2-3; D is unresolved. The CDR3 is made up of 13 amino acids. The germline V gene encodes CDR1 WNHNN and CDR2 SYGVQD (reference sequence). Deletions cut 6 bases from V and 6 bases from J, with 13 bases between.

V is TRBV15 and J is TRBJ2-5; TRBD1 matches 8 bases. CDR1 and CDR2 (germline): LNHNV, YYDKDF (reference sequence). The CDR3 contains 17 residues. After removal of 2 bases from V and 5 bases from J, the junction contained 13 bases not matched to a gene. The CDR3 DNA sequence: TGTGCCACCAGCAGATCGCTGGGGACAGGAGACCGGGAGACCCAGTACTTC. This translates into CATSRSLGTGDRETQYF.

The V call is TRBV9, the J call TRBJ2-2, with unresolved D. The V and J ends lost 4 bases and 4 bases respectively, with 14 bases between them. CDR1 and CDR2 (germline): SGDLS, YYNGEE. The CDR3 is 15 residues long. The CDR3 here is CASSPTGSTTGELFF. CDR3 DNA sequence: TGTGCCAGCAGCCCCACCGGGTCCACCACCGGGGAGCTGTTTTTT.

This chain connects TRBV19 to TRBJ1-2; no clear D gene. The CDR3 loop spans 13 amino acids. Germline V gene data show CDR1 as LNHDA and CDR2 as SQIVND (reference sequence). Trimming cost V 3 bases and J 6 bases, with 11 bases left between them. This chain's CDR3 is CASSIDPGHGYTF. In nucleotides, the CDR3 is TGTGCCAGTAGTATCGACCCGGGTCATGGCTACACCTTC.

As DNA, the CDR3 is TGTGCCATCAGGGGGAGGGACGGAATCTCTGGAAACACCATATATTTT. Its translation: CAIRGRDGISGNTIYF. V and J are TRBV10-3 and TRBJ1-3; the D gene is possibly TRBD1 (5 bases). The CDR3 is made up of 16 amino acids. The V end was cut by 6 bases, the J end by 0 bases, with 15 bases between. Per germline, CDR1 ENHRY and CDR2 SYGVKD.

V and J are TRBV7-6 and TRBJ1-3; unclear D gene. The CDR3 contains 13 residues. Germline V CDR1 and CDR2: SGHVS, FNYEAQ. Trimming left V 1 base short and J 4 bases short, with 5 bases between. The CDR3 sequence: CASSLDRGNTIYF. DNA of the CDR3: TGTGCCAGCAGCTTAGACCGAGGAAACACCATATATTTT.